Shown below are 9 T cell receptor beta chains from a single sample sequenced in a study of response to subunit inactivated influenza vaccine. TCRdb reanalysed the RT-PCR reads using MiXCR and keeps one entry per CDR3 protein. The data show around 530,000 distinct CDR3 sequences, more than 15% seen once. This sample comprised CD4+ T cells sorted from PBMCs, obtained less than 30 months after vaccination. Receptor source: a man between 50 and 75 years old who received an inactivated influenza vaccine.

The chain carries TRBV29-1 and TRBJ2-5; D unresolved. Between the trimmed V and J ends, which lost 4 bases and 3 bases, there was a span of 12 bases. The V gene's germline CDR1 is SQVTM and CDR2 ANQGSEA. The CDR3 runs to 13 residues. The CDR3 sequence is CSVAATTKETQYF. The CDR3 bases are TGCAGCGTTGCTGCCACTACCAAAGAGACCCAGTACTTC.

J is TRBJ2-7 and V is TRBV6-2 or TRBV6-3; the match to TRBD2 covers 10 bases. V lost 7 bases to trimming and J lost 4 bases; unmatched junction nucleotides: 16. The CDR3 totals 17 residues. Germline V lookup: CDR1 MNHEY, CDR2 SVGEGT. CDR3 protein: CASTRADWLAGEYEQYF. In DNA form, the CDR3 reads TGTGCCAGCACCCGGGCCGACTGGCTAGCGGGAGAGTACGAGCAGTACTTC.

In its sample, this clonotype was seen many times. The chain joins TRBV5-1 to TRBJ2-7; 9 bases line up with TRBD2. Germline V lookup: CDR1 SGHRS, CDR2 YFSETQ. The CDR3 totals 14 residues. V dropped 3 bases and J dropped 0; count of bases not matched to a gene: 1. CDR3: CASSSTSGSYEQYF. The DNA of the CDR3 is TGCGCCAGCAGCTCGACTAGCGGCTCCTACGAGCAGTACTTC.

The table lists this clonotype with a few counts. The V and J genes are TRBV7-9 and TRBJ2-7; perhaps D is TRBD1 or TRBD2 (5 bases each). Germline CDR1 SEHNR, CDR2 FQNEAQ (reference sequence). V lost 4 bases to trimming and J lost 2 bases, with 15 bases between them. CDR3 length equals 15 residues. The CDR3 protein is CASSYSGTEAYEQYF. The DNA of the CDR3 is TGTGCCAGCAGCTACTCCGGGACGGAAGCCTACGAGCAGTACTTC.

This clonotype was observed many times. The chain is built from TRBV7-8 and TRBJ2-2, with TRBD1 matching 10 bases. Germline CDR1 and CDR2: SGHVS and FQNEAQ. With 5 bases clipped from V and 1 base from J, the junction kept 4 bases outside the gene matches. The length of the CDR3 is 16 residues. The CDR3 loop is CASSQRTGGNTGELFF. The CDR3 nucleotides are TGTGCCAGCAGCCAGAGGACAGGGGGGAACACCGGGGAGCTGTTTTTT.

This chain connects TRBV30 to TRBJ2-3; 7 positions match TRBD1. V trimming: 4 bases; J trimming: 4 bases; junction bases outside the gene matches: 5. The CDR3 runs to 13 residues. Germline V gives CDR1 GTSNPN, CDR2 SVGIG (reference sequence). CDR3 in DNA: TGTGCCTGGAATAGGGGGCTCCCAGATACGCAGTATTTT. It translates to CAWNRGLPDTQYF.

This chain connects TRBV20-1 to TRBJ2-5; TRBD1 matches at 8 bases. Unmatched junction bases numbered 7, after V lost 3 bases and J lost 1 base. The length of the CDR3 is 15 residues. CDR1 is DFQATT and CDR2 is SNEGSKA in the germline V gene (reference sequence). The CDR3 DNA reads TGCAGTGCTAGCCCCGCAGGGGGCGTCCAAGAGACCCAGTACTTC. It specifies CSASPAGGVQETQYF.

The gene calls are TRBV4-2 and TRBJ2-1; TRBD2 agrees at 13 bases. This CDR3 spans 18 amino acids. Unmatched junction bases numbered 9, after V lost 1 base and J lost 6 bases. The germline gives CDR1 LGHNA, CDR2 YNFKEQ. The CDR3 loop reads CASSQVQLAGGGGNEQFF. The CDR3 DNA sequence: TGTGCCAGCAGCCAAGTTCAACTAGCGGGAGGGGGAGGCAATGAGCAGTTCTTC.

The genes are TRBV4-2 and TRBJ1-2, with D uncertain. Germline CDR1 LGHNA, CDR2 YNFKEQ. V lost 1 base, J lost 8 bases, and 8 bases lay in between. CDR3 length: 12 amino acids. The CDR3 DNA is TGTGCCAGCAGCCAAGTCGGGGTCGGCTACACCTTC. This translates into CASSQVGVGYTF.